This is a list of T cell receptor beta chains from one sample in a study of control samples from healthy donors and cancer patients. Repertoires were generated with immunoSEQ multiplex PCR, while TCRdb's copy carries only in-frame clones and drops some. The sample lists over 70,000 clones, 85% to 90% seen once, with 9% to 10% in the top ten. Sequencing input: PBMCs. The source of these receptors is a woman between 50 and 59 years old with colorectal cancer. CDR3s include the opening cysteine and the closing phenylalanine or tryptophan. Fields, in order: J gene, clone size, V gene, D gene, CDR3 DNA, CDR3 protein. D genes are given only for firm matches. A clone size is listed for some rows: how often the clone was seen (once, few, many), or a class if it is expanded.

J: TRBJ1-1; size: .; V: TRBV12-3/TRBV12-4; D: .; DNA: TGTGCCAGCAGTTTAGGAGGGCCATCTGAAGCTTTCTTT; CDR3: CASSLGGPSEAFF
J: TRBJ1-4; size: .; V: TRBV2; D: .; DNA: TGTGCCAGCATTAGGACAGTAACTAATGAAAAACTGTTTTTT; CDR3: CASIRTVTNEKLFF
J: TRBJ2-1; size: .; V: TRBV15; D: .; DNA: TGTGCCACCAGCAGAGATCATGAGACAGGCAATGAGCAGTTCTTC; CDR3: CATSRDHETGNEQFF
J: TRBJ2-5; size: .; V: TRBV2; D: TRBD1; DNA: TGTGCCAGCAGTGGACAGGGGTACGAGACCCAGTACTTC; CDR3: CASSGQGYETQYF
J: TRBJ2-1; size: .; V: TRBV3-1/TRBV3-2; D: .; DNA: TGTGCCAGCAGCCCTAGATGGAATGAGCAGTTCTTC; CDR3: CASSPRWNEQFF
J: TRBJ1-5; size: .; V: TRBV6-5; D: .; DNA: TGTGCCAGCAGGGTACAGGACCATGGCAATCAGCCCCAGCATTTT; CDR3: CASRVQDHGNQPQHF
J: TRBJ2-5; size: .; V: TRBV2; D: .; DNA: TGTGCCAGCATTGAACGGGTAGCTGACGAGACCCAGTACTTC; CDR3: CASIERVADETQYF
J: TRBJ2-2; size: .; V: TRBV7-3; D: TRBD1; DNA: TGTGCCAGCAGCTCTACAGGGGGTGGATACACCGGGGAGCTGTTTTTT; CDR3: CASSSTGGGYTGELFF
J: TRBJ1-2; size: .; V: TRBV28; D: .; DNA: TGTGCCAGCAGTTTCTGGCAGGGGAGGGCCGTAGGGGAGAACACCTTC; CDR3: CASSFWQGRAVGENTF
J: TRBJ1-5; size: .; V: TRBV19; D: .; DNA: TGTGCCAGTAGTATTTGGGAGGGTTCGAGCAATCAGCCCCAGCATTTT; CDR3: CASSIWEGSSNQPQHF
J: TRBJ2-2; size: .; V: TRBV3-1/TRBV3-2; D: .; DNA: TGTGCCAGCAGCCAAGGTGGGAGCACCGGGGAGCTGTTTTTT; CDR3: CASSQGGSTGELFF
J: TRBJ2-3; size: .; V: TRBV27; D: .; DNA: TGTGCCAGCAGTTTCGGCTCGCTCGCAGATACGCAGTATTTT; CDR3: CASSFGSLADTQYF
J: TRBJ2-2; size: few; V: TRBV14; D: .; DNA: TGTGCCAGCAGCCAAGGGCGCACCGGGGAGCTGTTTTTT; CDR3: CASSQGRTGELFF
J: TRBJ2-2; size: once; V: TRBV28; D: .; DNA: TGTGCCAGCAGTTTGCAGGGTGTCACCGGGGAGCTGTTTTTT; CDR3: CASSLQGVTGELFF
J: TRBJ1-5; size: medium-sized; V: TRBV11-2; D: .; DNA: TGTGCCAGCAGCTTAGTAGGAGACCAGGGTCAGAAAAGCAATCAGCCCCAGCATTTT; CDR3: CASSLVGDQGQKSNQPQHF
J: TRBJ2-2; size: few; V: TRBV12-3/TRBV12-4; D: .; DNA: TGTGCCAGCAGTCCTCAATTTACCGGGGAGCTGTTTTTT; CDR3: CASSPQFTGELFF
J: TRBJ2-5; size: few; V: TRBV29-1; D: .; DNA: TGCAGCGTTAGCCAGGGGGGAGAGACCCAGTACTTC; CDR3: CSVSQGGETQYF
J: TRBJ2-1; size: few; V: TRBV3-1/TRBV3-2; D: TRBD2; DNA: TGTGCCAGCAGCCAAGATCTAGCGGGGGGGTACAATGAGCAGTTCTTC; CDR3: CASSQDLAGGYNEQFF
J: TRBJ2-5; size: .; V: TRBV15; D: .; DNA: TGTGCCACCAGCAGAGATCTGAACTCAGGGGGGGAGACCCAGTACTTC; CDR3: CATSRDLNSGGETQYF
J: TRBJ1-6; size: .; V: TRBV28; D: TRBD1; DNA: TGTGCCAGCAGTCCCCGGACAGGGGATTCACCCCTCCACTTT; CDR3: CASSPRTGDSPLHF
J: TRBJ1-1; size: .; V: TRBV11-1; D: TRBD1; DNA: TGTGCCAGCAGCCCGTCGGACAGGGTGTTCGGTGAAGCTTTCTTT; CDR3: CASSPSDRVFGEAFF
J: TRBJ1-3; size: once; V: TRBV19; D: .; DNA: TGTGCCAGTCACCCCAGCTCTGGAAACACCATATATTTT; CDR3: CASHPSSGNTIYF
J: TRBJ2-3; size: .; V: TRBV7-8; D: TRBD1; DNA: TGTGCCAGCAGCCAGGGACAGGGCATAGATACGCAGTATTTT; CDR3: CASSQGQGIDTQYF
J: TRBJ2-5; size: .; V: TRBV6-5; D: TRBD2; DNA: TGTGCCAGCCGAAGACTAGCGGGGGGGCTGGAGACCCAGTACTTC; CDR3: CASRRLAGGLETQYF